These 7 T cell receptor beta chains originate from one sample sequenced in a study of cytomegalovirus exposure and HLA in healthy donors. Clones were sequenced by immunoSEQ multiplex PCR, and TCRdb holds only the in-frame ones, with some missing. Here the sample spans 90,000 to 120,000 clones, 90% to 97% being singletons. The sequenced material came from PBMCs. Source of these receptors: a woman aged 18-29 years in good health and CMV-seronegative.

This CDR3 reads CASSGPGQGSEAFF. CDR3 nucleotides: TGTGCCAGCAGTGGACCGGGACAGGGTAGCGAAGCTTTCTTT. The chain uses TRBV28 and TRBJ1-1, with 9 bases lining up with TRBD1. This CDR3 contains 14 residues. Germline trimming cut 5 bases from V and 8 bases from J; bases unmatched to any gene: 9. The V gene's germline CDR1 is MDHEN and CDR2 SYDVKM.

The chain is built from TRBV5-1 and TRBJ1-1; D perhaps matches TRBD1 (6 bases). The V end was cut by 6 bases, the J end by 3 bases, with 15 bases between. CDR1 SGHRS and CDR2 YFSETQ come from the germline V gene. The length of the CDR3 is 14 residues. The CDR3 spells CASTPRGGDTEAFF. The DNA of the CDR3 is TGCGCCAGCACCCCCAGGGGAGGGGACACTGAAGCTTTCTTT.

This clone has a handful of counts. The V call is TRBV2, the J call TRBJ2-7; 8 positions agree with TRBD1. CDR3 size: 13 residues. V was pared by 6 bases and J by 2 bases, with 3 bases of the junction left unmatched. Germline V gene data show CDR1 as SNHLY and CDR2 as FYNNEI. This chain's CDR3 is CASSRQGTYEQYF. The CDR3 DNA reads as TGTGCCAGCAGCCGACAGGGGACCTACGAGCAGTACTTC.

The chain couples TRBV7-9 to TRBJ2-5, with a weak D call TRBD1 (5 bases). V was cut by 3 bases and J by 6 bases, with 11 bases left in between. The CDR3 length is 13 residues. CDR1 is SEHNR and CDR2 is FQNEAQ in the germline V gene (reference sequence). Here the CDR3 DNA reads TGTGCCAGCAGCTTTCTAGGGGCGCAGACCCAGTACTTC. It translates to CASSFLGAQTQYF.

This sequence joins TRBV5-1 and TRBJ2-7; D gene uncertain. Trimming shortened V by 0 bases and J by 7 bases, and 5 bases separated the two germline ends. Germline-derived CDR1 and CDR2 are SGHRS and YFSETQ. The CDR3 sequence is 11 residues long. The CDR3 sequence: CASSLAGEQYF. CDR3 sequence (DNA): TGCGCCAGCAGCTTGGCGGGTGAGCAGTACTTC.

The V gene is TRBV18, the J gene TRBJ2-1; 12 nucleotides agree with TRBD1. CDR1 is KGHSH, CDR2 LQKENI, per germline. The CDR3 runs to 14 residues. V shed 6 bases and J 7 bases; nucleotides not matched to a gene: 4. The CDR3 region has the DNA TGTGCCAGCTCGGGGACAGGGGGCCAAAATGAGCAGTTCTTC. Residues: CASSGTGGQNEQFF.

The chain carries TRBV5-6 and TRBJ1-6, with D possibly matching TRBD1 (6 bases). V gave up 3 bases and J gave up 7 bases, with 17 bases separating them. There are 16 residues in the CDR3. From germline, CDR1 is SGHDT and CDR2 YYEEEE. The CDR3 protein is CASSWTRDTQNSPLHF. Here the CDR3 DNA reads TGTGCCAGCAGCTGGACCCGGGACACACAGAATTCACCCCTCCACTTT.